The rows below give T cell receptor beta chains drawn from one sample of a study of T cells in Graves' hyperthyroidism and ophthalmopathy. A single record per CDR3 protein comes from TCRdb applying MiXCR to the multiplex PCR reads. Counted here are around 700,000 distinct CDR3 sequences, roughly a sixth occurring once; the ten biggest clones make up roughly a sixth. Sequencing input: blood. These receptors all come from a woman between 50 and 59 years old with Graves' hyperthyroidism that later progressed to Graves' ophthalmopathy. The CDR3 runs from the conserved cysteine through the conserved F or W. A D gene is named only where the DNA matches it firmly. The size of a clone is reported for some rows only, either as once, few or many, or as a class for expanded clones.

size	D	V	J	DNA	CDR3
many	NA	TRBV6-1	TRBJ1-2	TGTGCCAGCCGACCCCACGTGCGGCAGAACTATGGCTACACCTTC	CASRPHVRQNYGYTF
many	TRBD2	TRBV3-1	TRBJ2-1	TGTGCCAGCAGGCGACTAGCGGGGGGAATAAATGAGCAGTTCTTC	CASRRLAGGINEQFF
few	NA	TRBV6-2/TRBV6-3	TRBJ1-3	TGTGCCAGCAGTAGCCGGGGCTCGCGGTCTGGAAACACCATATATTTT	CASSSRGSRSGNTIYF
few	TRBD1	TRBV6-1	TRBJ1-2	TGTGCCAGCAGGACAGGGTCTAACGGCTACACCTTC	CASRTGSNGYTF
many	NA	TRBV18	TRBJ2-1	TGTGCCAGCTCACCCGGTGGATCCTACAATGAGCAGTTCTTC	CASSPGGSYNEQFF
few	TRBD2	TRBV20-1	TRBJ2-3	TGCAGTGCCCCGAGACTAGCGGGGGAAGATACGCAGTATTTT	CSAPRLAGEDTQYF
many	NA	TRBV19	TRBJ1-5	TGTGCCAGTAGTTTGGAAACAGGCGCCAATCAGCCCCAGCATTTT	CASSLETGANQPQHF
many	NA	TRBV30	TRBJ1-1	TGTGCCTGGAGTTCGAGGGGAGACACTGAAGCTTTCTTT	CAWSSRGDTEAFF
many	NA	TRBV7-9	TRBJ1-1	TGTGCCAGCAGCTCTCCACGCGCGAGCGTTAACACTGAAGCTTTCTTT	CASSSPRASVNTEAFF
NA	NA	TRBV5-1	TRBJ2-1	TGCGCCAGCAGCTACTACAGAAACAATGAGCAGTTCTTC	CASSYYRNNEQFF
NA	NA	TRBV3-1	TRBJ2-3	TGTGCCAGCAGCCAAGATTGGGTGGGGACTAGCACAGATACGCAGTATTTT	CASSQDWVGTSTDTQYF
many	NA	TRBV2	TRBJ2-7	TGTGCCAGCAGTCGGGACGGCTCCTACGAGCAGTACTTC	CASSRDGSYEQYF
NA	TRBD2	TRBV2	TRBJ2-1	TGTGCCAGCAGAGCGGGGGGGCCACGCCATGAGCAGTTCTTC	CASRAGGPRHEQFF
many	TRBD1	TRBV3-1	TRBJ2-7	TGTGCCAGCAGCCAACGGGGGTGGACAGGGGACTACGAGCAGTACTTC	CASSQRGWTGDYEQYF
few	NA	TRBV6-2/TRBV6-3	TRBJ2-2	TGTGCCAGCCTTGATAGGCGGGACTTGAACACCGGGGAGCTGTTTTTT	CASLDRRDLNTGELFF
NA	TRBD1	TRBV20-1	TRBJ1-1	TGCAGTGCTAGTAGGGACAGGGCAAACACTGAAGCTTTCTTT	CSASRDRANTEAFF
NA	NA	TRBV28	TRBJ2-3	TGTGCCAGCAGTTTAGTACCTGGGAGCACCGGGATGGATACGCAGTATTTT	CASSLVPGSTGMDTQYF
once	NA	TRBV10-1	TRBJ1-6	TGCGCCAGCAGTGAGTCGATCAATTCACCCCTCCACTTT	CASSESINSPLHF
many	TRBD2	TRBV12-3/TRBV12-4	TRBJ2-3	TGTGCCAGCAGTTTAGCTAGCGGGGAGACAGATACGCAGTATTTT	CASSLASGETDTQYF
few	TRBD2	TRBV19	TRBJ2-1	TGTGCCAGTAGTTTCGCTAGCGGCAATGAGCAGTTCTTC	CASSFASGNEQFF
many	NA	TRBV27	TRBJ2-7	TGTGCCAGCAGTTTAGGTTCGGCCAGGGGCTACGAGCAGTACTTC	CASSLGSARGYEQYF
many	NA	TRBV2	TRBJ1-5	TGTGCCAGCAGTCCTAGCGGGTATCAGCCCCAGCATTTT	CASSPSGYQPQHF
NA	TRBD2	TRBV12-3/TRBV12-4	TRBJ2-5	TGTGCCAGCAGTTTGAGACGACTAGCGGGAGGAGAGACCCAGTACTTC	CASSLRRLAGGETQYF
many	NA	TRBV30	TRBJ1-2	TGTGCCTGGAGTTTGGGGCAGGGTTATGGCTACACCTTC	CAWSLGQGYGYTF
NA	NA	TRBV13	TRBJ1-6	TGTGCCAGCAGCTTAGGGCGAAATAATTCACCCCTCCACTTT	CASSLGRNNSPLHF
many	NA	TRBV12-3/TRBV12-4	TRBJ2-7	TGTGCCAGCAGTTTACGTGGGGTGGGTTACGAGCAGTACTTC	CASSLRGVGYEQYF
few	NA	TRBV20-1	TRBJ1-4	TGCAGTGCCGAGGGCCCTCTCAGGGGTGAAAAACTGTTTTTT	CSAEGPLRGEKLFF
many	TRBD2	TRBV5-1	TRBJ2-5	TGCGCCAGCAGCACCTTAGCGGGGGTGGGTCCCGAGACCCAGTACTTC	CASSTLAGVGPETQYF
NA	NA	TRBV30	TRBJ2-2	TGTGCCTGGAGTGTTTTAGGGGCCGGGAAGCTGTTTTTT	CAWSVLGAGKLFF
few	NA	TRBV15	TRBJ1-1	TGTGCCACCAGCAGGCCCAGTGGGAAGACTGAAGCTTTCTTT	CATSRPSGKTEAFF
NA	NA	TRBV7-6	TRBJ2-2	TGTGCCAGCAGCTCGCAACAGGGCTCCGGGGAGCTGTTTTTT	CASSSQQGSGELFF
NA	NA	TRBV6-1	TRBJ1-6	TGTGCCAGCAGTGAATATCCGGGGCGGAATTCACCCCTCCACTTT	CASSEYPGRNSPLHF
many	NA	TRBV7-3	TRBJ2-2	TGTGCCAGCAGCCCTGGGAGGACAGGGAACACCGGGGAGCTGTTTTTT	CASSPGRTGNTGELFF
many	TRBD2	TRBV11-2	TRBJ2-7	TGTGCCAGCAGCTTCGGGGGGGGGCCAACTTACGAGCAGTACTTC	CASSFGGGPTYEQYF
few	NA	TRBV7-3	TRBJ2-2	TGTGCCAGCAGCCCTAGCGTTTCCGCCGGGGAGCTGTTTTTT	CASSPSVSAGELFF